This T cell receptor (beta chain) was captured in a study of blood T cell repertoires in COVID-19. Background on the study: PBMCs, B-cell-depleted T cells, or T cells provided the cDNA or gDNA that made up the material.

Profiled with immunoSEQ multiplex PCR; TCRdb holds only in-frame clones, not every one. The table records a few hundred thousand clones, around 89% of them present only once. With 8 bases removed from V and 2 bases from J, the gap between germline ends came to 19 bases. Germline CDR1 LNHDA, CDR2 SQIVND (reference sequence). CDR3 length: 15 amino acids. The receptor comes from a middle-aged woman with COVID-19, enrolled during active disease. Sequences were obtained from peripheral blood. V is TRBV19 and J is TRBJ2-7; TRBD2 is a possible D gene (6 bases). The CDR3 sequence: CASGRGTGNPYEQYF. The CDR3 DNA reads as TGTGCCAGTGGCCGGGGGACCGGGAACCCCTACGAGCAGTACTTC.